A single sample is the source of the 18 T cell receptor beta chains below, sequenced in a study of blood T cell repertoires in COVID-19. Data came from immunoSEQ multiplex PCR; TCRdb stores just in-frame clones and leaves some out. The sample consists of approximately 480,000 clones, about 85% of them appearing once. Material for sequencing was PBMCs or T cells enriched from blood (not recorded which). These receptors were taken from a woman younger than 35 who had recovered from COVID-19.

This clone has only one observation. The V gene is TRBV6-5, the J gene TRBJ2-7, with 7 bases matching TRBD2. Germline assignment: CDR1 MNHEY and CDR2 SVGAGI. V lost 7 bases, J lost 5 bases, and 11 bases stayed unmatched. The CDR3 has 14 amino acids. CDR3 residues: CASTPAGEGDEQYF. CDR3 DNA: TGTGCCAGCACCCCGGCCGGGGAGGGAGACGAGCAGTACTTC.

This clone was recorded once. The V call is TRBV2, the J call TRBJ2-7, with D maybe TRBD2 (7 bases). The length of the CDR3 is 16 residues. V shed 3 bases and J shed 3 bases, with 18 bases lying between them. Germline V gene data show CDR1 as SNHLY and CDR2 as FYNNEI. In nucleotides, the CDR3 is TGTGCCAGCAGTGACAACGGTGGAGGGGGGGGCTACGAGCAGTACTTC. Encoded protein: CASSDNGGGGGYEQYF.

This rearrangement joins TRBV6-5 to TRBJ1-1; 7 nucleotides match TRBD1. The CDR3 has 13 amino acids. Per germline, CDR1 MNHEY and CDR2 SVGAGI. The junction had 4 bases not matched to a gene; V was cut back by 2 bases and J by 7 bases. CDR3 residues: CASSYETGNEAFF. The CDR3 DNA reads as TGTGCCAGCAGTTACGAGACAGGGAATGAAGCTTTCTTT.

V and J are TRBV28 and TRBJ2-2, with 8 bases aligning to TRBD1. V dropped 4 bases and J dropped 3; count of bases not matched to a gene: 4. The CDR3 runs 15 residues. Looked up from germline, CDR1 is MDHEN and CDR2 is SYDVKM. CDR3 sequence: CASSSPGQDTGELFF. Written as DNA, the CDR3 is TGTGCCAGCAGTTCTCCGGGACAGGACACCGGGGAGCTGTTTTTT. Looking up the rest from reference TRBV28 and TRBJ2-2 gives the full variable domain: DVKVTQSSRYLVKRTGEKVFLECVQDMDHENMFWYRQDPGLGLRLIYFSYDVKMKEKGDIPEGYSVSREKKERFSLILESASTNQTSMYLCASSSPGQDTGELFFGEGSRLTVL.

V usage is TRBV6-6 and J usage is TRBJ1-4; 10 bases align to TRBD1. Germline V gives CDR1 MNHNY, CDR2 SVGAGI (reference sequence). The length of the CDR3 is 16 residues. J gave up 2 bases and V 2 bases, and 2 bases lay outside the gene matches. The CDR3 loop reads CASSYGDRGTNEKLFF. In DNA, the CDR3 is TGTGCCAGCAGTTACGGGGACAGGGGTACTAATGAAAAACTGTTTTTT.

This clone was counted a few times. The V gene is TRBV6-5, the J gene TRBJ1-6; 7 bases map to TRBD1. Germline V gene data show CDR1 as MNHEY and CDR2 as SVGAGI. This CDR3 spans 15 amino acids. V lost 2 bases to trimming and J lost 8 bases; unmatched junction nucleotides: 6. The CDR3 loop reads CASSYLGQNYSPLHF. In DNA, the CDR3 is TGTGCCAGCAGTTACCTGGGACAGAACTATTCACCCCTCCACTTT.

The CDR3 sequence: CASSLTGEQGFHEQYF. The CDR3 DNA sequence: TGTGCCAGCAGCTTAACGGGAGAACAGGGGTTCCACGAGCAGTACTTC. The V gene is TRBV7-3, the J gene TRBJ2-7; 7 bases agree with TRBD1. CDR1 and CDR2 (germline): SGHTA, FQGTGA. The CDR3 runs 16 residues. V lost 0 bases, J lost 5 bases, and 10 bases stayed unmatched.

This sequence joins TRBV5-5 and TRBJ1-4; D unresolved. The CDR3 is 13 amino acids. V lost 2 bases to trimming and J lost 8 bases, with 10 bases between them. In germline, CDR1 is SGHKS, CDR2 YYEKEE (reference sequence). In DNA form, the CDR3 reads TGTGCCAGCAGCTTCCCTATGAGAGAAAAACTGTTTTTT. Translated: CASSFPMREKLFF.

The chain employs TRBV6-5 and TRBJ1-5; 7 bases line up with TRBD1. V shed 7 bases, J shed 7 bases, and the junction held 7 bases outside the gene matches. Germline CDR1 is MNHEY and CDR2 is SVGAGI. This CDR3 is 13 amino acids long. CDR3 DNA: TGTGCCAGCACGACAGGGATAAACCAGCCCCAGCATTTT. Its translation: CASTTGINQPQHF.

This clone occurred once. CDR3 DNA: TGTGCCAGCAGTTACTCCACCCCCGGTGCTTTCTTT. Translated, it gives CASSYSTPGAFF. The chain joins TRBV6-6 to TRBJ1-1; D not resolved. The CDR3 is 12 residues long. The V end lost 0 bases, the J end lost 11 bases, and 10 bases lay between the germline ends. The V gene's germline CDR1 is MNHNY and CDR2 SVGAGI (reference sequence).

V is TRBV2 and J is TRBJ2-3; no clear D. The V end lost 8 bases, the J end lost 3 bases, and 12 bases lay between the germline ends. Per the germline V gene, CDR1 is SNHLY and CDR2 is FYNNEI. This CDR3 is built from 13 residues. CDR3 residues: CASEAIRTDTQYF. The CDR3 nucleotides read TGTGCCAGCGAGGCGATAAGAACAGATACGCAGTATTTT.

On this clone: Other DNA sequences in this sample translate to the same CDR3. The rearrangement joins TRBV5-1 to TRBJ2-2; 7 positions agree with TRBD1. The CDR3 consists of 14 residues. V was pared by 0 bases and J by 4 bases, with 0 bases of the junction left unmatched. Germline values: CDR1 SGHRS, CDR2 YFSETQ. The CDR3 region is CASSLAGGTGELFF. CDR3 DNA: TGCGCCAGCAGCTTGGCAGGGGGCACCGGGGAGCTGTTTTTT.

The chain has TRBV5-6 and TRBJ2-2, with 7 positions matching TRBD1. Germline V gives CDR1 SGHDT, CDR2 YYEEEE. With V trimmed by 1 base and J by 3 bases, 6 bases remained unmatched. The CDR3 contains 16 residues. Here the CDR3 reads CASSLLDREDTGELFF. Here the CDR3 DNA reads TGTGCCAGCAGCTTGCTAGACAGGGAAGACACCGGGGAGCTGTTTTTT. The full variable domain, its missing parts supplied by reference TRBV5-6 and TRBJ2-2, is DAGVTQSPTHLIKTRGQQVTLRCSPKSGHDTVSWYQQALGQGPQFIFQYYEEEERQRGNFPDRFSGHQFPNYSSELNVNALLLGDSALYLCASSLLDREDTGELFFGEGSRLTVL.

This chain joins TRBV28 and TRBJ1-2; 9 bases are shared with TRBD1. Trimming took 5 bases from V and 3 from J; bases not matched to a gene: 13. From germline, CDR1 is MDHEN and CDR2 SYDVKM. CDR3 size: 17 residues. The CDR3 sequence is CASSPQTGTGSYYGYTF. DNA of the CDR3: TGTGCCAGCAGTCCTCAAACCGGGACAGGGTCGTACTATGGCTACACCTTC.

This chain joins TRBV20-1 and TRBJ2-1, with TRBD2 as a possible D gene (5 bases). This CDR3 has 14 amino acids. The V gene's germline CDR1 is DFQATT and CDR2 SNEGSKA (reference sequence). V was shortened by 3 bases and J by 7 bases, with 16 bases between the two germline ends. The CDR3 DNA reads TGCAGTGCTAGTAATTCCCTACGGGGTAATGAGCAGTTCTTC. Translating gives CSASNSLRGNEQFF.

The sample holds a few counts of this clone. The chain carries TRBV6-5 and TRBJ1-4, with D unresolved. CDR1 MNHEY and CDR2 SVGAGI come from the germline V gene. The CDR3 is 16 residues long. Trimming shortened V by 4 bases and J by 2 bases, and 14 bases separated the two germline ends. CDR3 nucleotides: TGTGCCAGCAGTTTGCTCCCACCGGGGACTAATGAAAAACTGTTTTTT. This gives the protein CASSLLPPGTNEKLFF.

The CDR3 coding sequence is TGTGCCAGCAGCCAAGGAGGAGATACGCAGTATTTT. Protein: CASSQGGDTQYF. V and J are TRBV3-1 (or the pseudogene TRBV3-2) and TRBJ2-3; D is undetermined. V lost 1 base, J lost 5 bases, and 4 bases lay in between. CDR3 length: 12 residues. Germline CDR1 and CDR2: LGHDT and YNNKEL (reference sequence).

The CDR3 loop reads CASSPKRGISGANVLTF. The CDR3 nucleotides read TGTGCCAGCAGCCCCAAACGGGGGATCAGTGGGGCCAACGTCCTGACTTTC. The V and J genes are TRBV5-4 and TRBJ2-6; the D gene is possibly TRBD2 (6 bases). The CDR3 totals 17 residues. V was shortened by 4 bases and J by 3 bases, with 17 bases between the two germline ends. Germline V gives CDR1 SGHNT, CDR2 YYREEE (reference sequence). Combining the CDR3 with reference TRBV5-4 and TRBJ2-6 gives the whole variable domain ETGVTQSPTHLIKTRGQQVTLRCSSQSGHNTVSWYQQALGQGPQFIFQYYREEENGRGNFPPRFSGLQFPNYSSELNVNALELDDSALYLCASSPKRGISGANVLTFGAGSRLTVL.